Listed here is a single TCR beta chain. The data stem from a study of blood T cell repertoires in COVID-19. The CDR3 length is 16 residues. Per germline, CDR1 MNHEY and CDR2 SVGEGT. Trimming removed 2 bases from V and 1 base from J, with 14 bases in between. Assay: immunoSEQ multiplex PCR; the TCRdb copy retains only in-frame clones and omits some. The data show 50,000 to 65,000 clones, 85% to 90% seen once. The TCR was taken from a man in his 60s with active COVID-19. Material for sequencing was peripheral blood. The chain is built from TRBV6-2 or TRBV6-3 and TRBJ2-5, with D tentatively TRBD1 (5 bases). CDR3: CASSYEAGRTQETQYF. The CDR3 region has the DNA TGTGCCAGCAGTTACGAGGCAGGGCGAACCCAAGAGACCCAGTACTTC.